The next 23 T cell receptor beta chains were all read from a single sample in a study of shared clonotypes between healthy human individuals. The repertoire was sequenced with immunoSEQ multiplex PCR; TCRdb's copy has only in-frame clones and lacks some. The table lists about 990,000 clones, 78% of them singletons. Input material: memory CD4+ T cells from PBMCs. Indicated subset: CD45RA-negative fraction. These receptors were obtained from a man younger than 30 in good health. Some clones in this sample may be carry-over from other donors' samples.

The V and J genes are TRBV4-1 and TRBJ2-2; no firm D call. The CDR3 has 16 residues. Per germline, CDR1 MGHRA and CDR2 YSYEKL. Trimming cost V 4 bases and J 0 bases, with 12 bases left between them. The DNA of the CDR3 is TGCGCCAGCAGCCGAGAGCCGCACGCGAACACCGGGGAGCTGTTTTTT. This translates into CASSREPHANTGELFF.

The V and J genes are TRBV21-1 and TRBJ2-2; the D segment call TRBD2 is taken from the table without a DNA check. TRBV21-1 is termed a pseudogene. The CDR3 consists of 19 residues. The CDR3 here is CASSALGGLAALATGELFF. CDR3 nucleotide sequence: TGTGCCAGCAGTGCTTTAGGGGGACTAGCGGCCCTCGCGACCGGGGAGCTGTTTTTT.

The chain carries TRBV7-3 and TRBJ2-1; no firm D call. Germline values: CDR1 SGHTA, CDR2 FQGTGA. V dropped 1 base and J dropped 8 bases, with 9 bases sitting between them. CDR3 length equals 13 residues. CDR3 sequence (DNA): TGTGCCAGCAGCTTAATGGGTAGGGATGAGCAGTTCTTC. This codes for CASSLMGRDEQFF. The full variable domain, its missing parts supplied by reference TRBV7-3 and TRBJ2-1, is GAGVSQTPSNKVTEKGKYVELRCDPISGHTALYWYRQSLGQGPEFLIYFQGTGAADDSGLPNDRFFAVRPEGSVSTLKIQRTERGDSAVYLCASSLMGRDEQFFGPGTRLTVL.

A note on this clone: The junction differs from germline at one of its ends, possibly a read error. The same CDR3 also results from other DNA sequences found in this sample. CDR3 region: CASRAQGVSNQPQHF. CDR3 nucleotide sequence: TGTGCCAGCCGGGCTCAGGGGGTGAGCAATCAACCCCAGCATTTT. The chain joins TRBV27 to TRBJ1-5; 7 positions agree with TRBD1. The CDR3 runs 15 residues. The germline V gene encodes CDR1 MNHEY and CDR2 SMNVEV (reference sequence).

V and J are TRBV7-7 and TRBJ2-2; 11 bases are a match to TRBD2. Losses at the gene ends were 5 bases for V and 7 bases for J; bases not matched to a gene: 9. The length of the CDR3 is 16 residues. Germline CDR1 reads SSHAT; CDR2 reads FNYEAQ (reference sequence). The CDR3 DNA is TGTGCCAGCAGCCTCTTAGCGGGAGGGCCTGTCGGGGAGCTGTTTTTT. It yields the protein CASSLLAGGPVGELFF.

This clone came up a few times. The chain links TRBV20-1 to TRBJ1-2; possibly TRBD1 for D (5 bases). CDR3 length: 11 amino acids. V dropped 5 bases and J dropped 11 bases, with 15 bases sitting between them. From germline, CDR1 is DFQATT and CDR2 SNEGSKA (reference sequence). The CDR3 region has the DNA TGCAGTGCTTGGGGACTAGATACTTACACCTTC. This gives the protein CSAWGLDTYTF.

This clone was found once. The CDR3: CASSVSGRETQYF. In DNA form, the CDR3 reads TGTGCCAGCAGTGTGTCAGGGCGGGAGACCCAGTACTTC. The rearrangement joins TRBV6-1 to TRBJ2-5; perhaps TRBD1 as D (5 bases). The CDR3 consists of 13 residues. Germline V CDR1 and CDR2: MNHNS, SASEGT. The ends were cut back, 4 bases at V and 5 bases at J, with 11 bases in the middle.

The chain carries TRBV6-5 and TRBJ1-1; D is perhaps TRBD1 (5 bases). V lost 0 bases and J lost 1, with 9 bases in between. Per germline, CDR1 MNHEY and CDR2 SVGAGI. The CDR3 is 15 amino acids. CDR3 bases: TGTGCCAGCAGTTACTCGGGACTGACGAACACTGAAGCTTTCTTT. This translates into CASSYSGLTNTEAFF.

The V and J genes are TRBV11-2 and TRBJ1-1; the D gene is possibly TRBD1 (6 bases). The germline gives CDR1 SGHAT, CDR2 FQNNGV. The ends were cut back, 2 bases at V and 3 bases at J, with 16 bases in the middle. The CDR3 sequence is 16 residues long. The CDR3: CASSLIWQGRYTEAFF. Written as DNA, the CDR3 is TGTGCCAGCAGCTTAATTTGGCAGGGGCGGTACACTGAAGCTTTCTTT.

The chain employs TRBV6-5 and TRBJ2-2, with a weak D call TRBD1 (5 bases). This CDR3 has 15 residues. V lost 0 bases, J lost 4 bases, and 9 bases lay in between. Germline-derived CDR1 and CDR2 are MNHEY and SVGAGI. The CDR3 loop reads CASSYSWTLTGELFF. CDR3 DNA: TGTGCCAGCAGTTACTCGTGGACACTCACCGGGGAGCTGTTTTTT.

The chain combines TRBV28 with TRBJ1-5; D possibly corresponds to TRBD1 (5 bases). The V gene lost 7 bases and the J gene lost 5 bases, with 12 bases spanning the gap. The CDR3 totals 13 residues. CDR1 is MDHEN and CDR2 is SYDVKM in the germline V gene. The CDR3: CASTDGGYQPQHF. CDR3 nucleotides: TGTGCCAGCACCGACGGGGGTTATCAGCCCCAGCATTTT.

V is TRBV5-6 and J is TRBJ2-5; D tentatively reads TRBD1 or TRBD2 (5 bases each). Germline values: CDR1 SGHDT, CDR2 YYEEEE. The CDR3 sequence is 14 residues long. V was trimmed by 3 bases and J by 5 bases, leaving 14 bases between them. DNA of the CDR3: TGTGCCAGCAGCTGGACATCCGGAGGTGAGACCCAGTACTTC. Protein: CASSWTSGGETQYF.

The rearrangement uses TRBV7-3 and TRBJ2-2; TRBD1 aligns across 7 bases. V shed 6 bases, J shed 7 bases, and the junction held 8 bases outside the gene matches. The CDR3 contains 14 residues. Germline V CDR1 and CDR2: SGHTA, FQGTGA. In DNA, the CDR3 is TGTGCCAGCAGTCAGACAGGGTTTGTCGGGGAGCTGTTTTTT. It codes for CASSQTGFVGELFF.

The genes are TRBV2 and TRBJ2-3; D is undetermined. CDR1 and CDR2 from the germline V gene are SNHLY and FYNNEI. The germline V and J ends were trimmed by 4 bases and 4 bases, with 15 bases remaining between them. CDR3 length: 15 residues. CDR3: CASSVAKGSADTQYF. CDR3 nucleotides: TGTGCCAGCAGTGTCGCTAAGGGATCAGCAGATACGCAGTATTTT.

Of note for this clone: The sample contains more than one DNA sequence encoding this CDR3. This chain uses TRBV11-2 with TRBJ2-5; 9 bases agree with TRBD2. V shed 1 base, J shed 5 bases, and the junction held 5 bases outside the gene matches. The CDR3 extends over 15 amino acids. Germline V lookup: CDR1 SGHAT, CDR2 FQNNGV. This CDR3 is CASSLVAGVGETQYF. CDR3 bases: TGTGCCAGCAGCTTAGTAGCGGGAGTCGGTGAGACCCAGTACTTC.

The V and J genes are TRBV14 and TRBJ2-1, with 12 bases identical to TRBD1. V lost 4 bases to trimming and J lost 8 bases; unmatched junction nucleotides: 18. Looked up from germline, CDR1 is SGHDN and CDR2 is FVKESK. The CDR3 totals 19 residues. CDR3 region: CASSPPLGSWDRGLDEQFF. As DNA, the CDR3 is TGTGCCAGCAGCCCACCCCTGGGTAGTTGGGACAGGGGGCTTGATGAGCAGTTCTTC.

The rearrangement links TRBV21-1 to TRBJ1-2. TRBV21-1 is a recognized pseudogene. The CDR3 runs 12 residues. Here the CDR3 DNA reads TGTGCCAGCAGCCACGGTAGATATGGCTACACCTTC. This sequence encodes CASSHGRYGYTF.

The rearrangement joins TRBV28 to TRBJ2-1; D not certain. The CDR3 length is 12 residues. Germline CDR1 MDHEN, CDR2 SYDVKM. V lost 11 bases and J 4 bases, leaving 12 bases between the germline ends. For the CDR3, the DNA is TGTGCCCGCTTGTGGATTTACAATGAGCAGTTCTTC. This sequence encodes CARLWIYNEQFF.

The CDR3 protein is CASSRRLAFVTDTQYF. In nucleotides, the CDR3 is TGTGCCAGCAGCCGCCGACTGGCCTTTGTCACAGATACGCAGTATTTT. This chain joins TRBV11-2 and TRBJ2-3; D not certain. V was trimmed by 5 bases and J by 2 bases, leaving 17 bases between them. The CDR3 totals 16 residues. Germline V gene sequence: CDR1 SGHAT, CDR2 FQNNGV.

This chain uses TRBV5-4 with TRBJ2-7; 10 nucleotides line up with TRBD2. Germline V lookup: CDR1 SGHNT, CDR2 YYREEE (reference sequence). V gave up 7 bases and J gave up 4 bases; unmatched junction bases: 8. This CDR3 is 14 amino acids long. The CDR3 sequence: CASASGTSAYEQYF. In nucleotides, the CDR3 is TGTGCCAGCGCATCCGGGACTAGCGCGTACGAGCAGTACTTC.

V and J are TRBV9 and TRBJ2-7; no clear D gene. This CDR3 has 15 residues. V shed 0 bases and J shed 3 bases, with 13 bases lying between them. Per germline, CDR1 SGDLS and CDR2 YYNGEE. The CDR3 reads CASSVEASQSYEQYF. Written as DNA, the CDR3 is TGTGCCAGCAGCGTAGAGGCCTCGCAAAGCTACGAGCAGTACTTC.

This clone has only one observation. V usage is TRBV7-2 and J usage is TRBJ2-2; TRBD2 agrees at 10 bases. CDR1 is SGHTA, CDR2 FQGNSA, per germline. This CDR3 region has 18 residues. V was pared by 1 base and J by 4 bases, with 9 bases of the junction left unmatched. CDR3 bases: TGTGCCAGCAGCTTAGGAAGCGGACTAGCGGCCCTCACCGGGGAGCTGTTTTTT. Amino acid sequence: CASSLGSGLAALTGELFF.

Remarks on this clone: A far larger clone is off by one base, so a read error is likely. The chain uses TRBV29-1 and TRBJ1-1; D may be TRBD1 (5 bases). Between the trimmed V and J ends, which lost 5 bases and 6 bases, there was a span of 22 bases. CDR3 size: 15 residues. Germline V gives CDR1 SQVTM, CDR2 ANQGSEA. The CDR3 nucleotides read TGCAGCGTTCTACCTCATGGAACGAGGGACGCTGAAGCTTTCTTT. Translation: CSVLPHGTRDAEAFF.